Below, one T cell receptor beta chain is given with its context. What it binds is not known. Viral peptide pools were used in the ViraFEST assay to expand antigen-specific CD4+ T cells, and sequencing came afterward. When around nine days of culture had elapsed, CD4+ T cells were isolated. A PCR test confirmed that the person had SARS-CoV-2 infection between March and December 2020. Researchers reported culturing 2.1 million or so PBMC in each well, adding 9 to 10 IU/ml IL-2 and about 10 ug/ml peptides. Half-medium replacement with IL-2 medium occurred on days 3 and 7. Trimming left V 3 bases short and J 2 bases short, with 2 bases between. The CDR3 consists of 11 residues. From germline, CDR1 is MNHEY and CDR2 SMNVEV (reference sequence). This sample was included in a study of vaccination effects on CD4 cells after COVID-19. Overall study context: Two convalescent patients were sampled 16 days and one week before vaccination.

Some clones are missing from TCRdb's copy, which holds only in-frame ones; the method was immunoSEQ multiplex PCR. The top ten clones hold about a fifth of a sample with roughly 25,000 clones, 60% to 80% of them seen once. General study results and limits: A shortage of convalescent patients and an absence of early post-infection timepoints characterized the study.

The receptor's source is a human donor who had a prior SARS-CoV-2 infection. The sample here was CD4+ T cells from PBMCs cultured with HCoV-NL63 spike peptides, taken before COVID-19 vaccination. J is TRBJ2-7 and V is TRBV27; D unresolved. The CDR3 region is CASSFPYEQYF. The DNA of the CDR3 is TGTGCCAGCAGTTTCCCCTACGAGCAGTACTTC.